These 2 T cell receptor beta chains were sequenced from one sample in a study of radiotherapy plus CTLA-4 blockade in lung cancer. Using immunoSEQ multiplex PCR, the repertoire was profiled, and TCRdb retains in-frame clones only, with some absent. The sample has 120,000 or so clones; roughly 80% are singletons. This material consisted of peripheral blood, taken from a patient treated with radiotherapy plus ipilimumab. The receptors shown here come from a human donor with non-small cell lung cancer who had a partial response to radiotherapy plus ipilimumab.

The chain recombines TRBV5-1 with TRBJ2-7; D gene ambiguous. Per germline, CDR1 SGHRS and CDR2 YFSETQ. V was trimmed by 3 bases and J by 0 bases, leaving 16 bases between them. The CDR3 is 16 residues long. The CDR3 coding sequence is TGCGCCAGCAGCTCAAGTACTACCCTAACCTCCTACGAGCAGTACTTC. This sequence encodes CASSSSTTLTSYEQYF.

This clone was seen a handful of times. The rearrangement joins TRBV19 to TRBJ2-7; D not certain. Germline CDR1 and CDR2: LNHDA and SQIVND (reference sequence). V gave up 1 base and J gave up 5 bases, with 9 bases separating them. This CDR3 is built from 13 residues. The CDR3 DNA is TGTGCCAGTAGTATAGGGTGGGCCGACGAGCAGTACGTC. Protein sequence: CASSIGWADEQYV.